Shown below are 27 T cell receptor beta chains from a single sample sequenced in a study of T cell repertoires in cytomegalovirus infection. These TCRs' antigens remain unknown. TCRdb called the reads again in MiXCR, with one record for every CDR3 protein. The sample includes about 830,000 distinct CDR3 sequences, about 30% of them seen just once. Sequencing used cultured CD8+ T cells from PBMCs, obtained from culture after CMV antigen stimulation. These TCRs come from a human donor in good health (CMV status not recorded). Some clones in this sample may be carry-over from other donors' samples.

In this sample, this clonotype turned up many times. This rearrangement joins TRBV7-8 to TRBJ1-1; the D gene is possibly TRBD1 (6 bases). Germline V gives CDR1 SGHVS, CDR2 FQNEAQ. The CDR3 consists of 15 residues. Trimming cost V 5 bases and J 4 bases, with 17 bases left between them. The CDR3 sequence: CASSPWAGAGTEAFF. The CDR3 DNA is TGTGCCAGCAGCCCTTGGGCAGGGGCCGGCACTGAAGCTTTCTTT.

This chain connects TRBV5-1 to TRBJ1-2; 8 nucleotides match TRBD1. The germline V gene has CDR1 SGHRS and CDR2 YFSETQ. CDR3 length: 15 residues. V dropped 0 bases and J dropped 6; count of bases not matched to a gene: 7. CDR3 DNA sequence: TGCGCCAGCAGCTTGGGACAGGGGCCAATGGATGGCTACACCTTC. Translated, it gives CASSLGQGPMDGYTF. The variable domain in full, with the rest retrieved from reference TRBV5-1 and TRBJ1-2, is KAGVTQTPRYLIKTRGQQVTLSCSPISGHRSVSWYQQTPGQGLQFLFEYFSETQRNKGNFPGRFSGRQFSNSRSEMNVSTLELGDSALYLCASSLGQGPMDGYTFGSGTRLTVV.

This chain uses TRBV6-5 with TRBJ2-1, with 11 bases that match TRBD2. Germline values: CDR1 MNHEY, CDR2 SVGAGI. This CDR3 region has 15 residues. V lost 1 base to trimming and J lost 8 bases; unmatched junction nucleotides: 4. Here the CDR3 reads CASSYYSGGADEQFF. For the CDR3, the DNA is TGTGCCAGCAGTTACTATAGCGGGGGGGCCGATGAGCAGTTCTTC.

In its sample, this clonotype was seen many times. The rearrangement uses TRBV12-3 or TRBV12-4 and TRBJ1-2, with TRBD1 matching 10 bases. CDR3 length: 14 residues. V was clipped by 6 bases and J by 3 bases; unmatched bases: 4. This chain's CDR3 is CASRTGTGDYGYTF. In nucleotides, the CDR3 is TGTGCCAGCAGAACCGGGACAGGGGACTATGGCTACACCTTC.

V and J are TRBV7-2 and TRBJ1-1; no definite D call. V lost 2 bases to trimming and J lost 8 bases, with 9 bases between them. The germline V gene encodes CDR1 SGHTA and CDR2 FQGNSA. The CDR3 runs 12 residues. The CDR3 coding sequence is TGTGCCAGCAGCTTACAGACGTTCGAAGCTTTCTTT. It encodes CASSLQTFEAFF.

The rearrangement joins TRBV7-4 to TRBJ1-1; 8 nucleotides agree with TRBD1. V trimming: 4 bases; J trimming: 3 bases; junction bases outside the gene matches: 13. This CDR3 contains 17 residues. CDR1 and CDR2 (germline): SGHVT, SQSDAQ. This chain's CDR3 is CASSSLDRVMGHTEAFF. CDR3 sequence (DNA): TGTGCCAGCAGCTCCTTGGACAGGGTGATGGGGCACACTGAAGCTTTCTTT.

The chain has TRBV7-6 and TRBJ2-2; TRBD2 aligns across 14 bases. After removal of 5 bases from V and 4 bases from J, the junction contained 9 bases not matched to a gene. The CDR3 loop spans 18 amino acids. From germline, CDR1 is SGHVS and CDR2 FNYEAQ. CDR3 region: CASSPRLAGGRATGELFF. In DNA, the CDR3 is TGTGCCAGCAGCCCGAGACTAGCGGGGGGGCGGGCCACCGGGGAGCTGTTTTTT.

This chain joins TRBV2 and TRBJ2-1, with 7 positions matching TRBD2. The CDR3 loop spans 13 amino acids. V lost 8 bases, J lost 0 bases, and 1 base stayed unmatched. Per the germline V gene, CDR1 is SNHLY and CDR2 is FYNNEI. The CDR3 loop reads CASWGGSYNEQFF. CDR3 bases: TGTGCCAGCTGGGGGGGCTCCTACAATGAGCAGTTCTTC.

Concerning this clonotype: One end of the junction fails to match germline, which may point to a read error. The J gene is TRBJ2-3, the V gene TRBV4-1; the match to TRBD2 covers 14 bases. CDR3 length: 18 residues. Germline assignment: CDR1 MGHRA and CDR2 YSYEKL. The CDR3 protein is CTSSQRTSGGPHTDTQYF. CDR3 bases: TGCACCAGCAGCCAAAGGACTAGCGGGGGGCCCCACACAGATACGCAGTATTTT.

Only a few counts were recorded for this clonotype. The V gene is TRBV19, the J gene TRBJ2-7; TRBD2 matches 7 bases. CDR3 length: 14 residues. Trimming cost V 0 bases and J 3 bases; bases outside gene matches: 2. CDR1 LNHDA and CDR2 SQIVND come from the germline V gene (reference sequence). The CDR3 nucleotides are TGTGCCAGTAGTATAGAGCGGGGGTTCTACGAGCAGTACTTC. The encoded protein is CASSIERGFYEQYF.

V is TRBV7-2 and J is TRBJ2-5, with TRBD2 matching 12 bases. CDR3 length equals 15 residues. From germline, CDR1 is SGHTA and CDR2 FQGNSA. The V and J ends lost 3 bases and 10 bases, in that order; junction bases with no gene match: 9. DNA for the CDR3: TGTGCCAGCAGCTTCTTGACTAGCGGGGGAAGGGACCAGTACTTC. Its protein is CASSFLTSGGRDQYF.

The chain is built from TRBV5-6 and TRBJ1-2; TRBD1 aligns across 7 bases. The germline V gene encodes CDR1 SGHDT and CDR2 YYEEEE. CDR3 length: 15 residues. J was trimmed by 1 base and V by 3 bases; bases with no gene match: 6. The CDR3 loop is CASSSRDRDNYGYTF. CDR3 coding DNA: TGTGCCAGCAGCTCCCGGGACAGAGATAACTATGGCTACACCTTC.

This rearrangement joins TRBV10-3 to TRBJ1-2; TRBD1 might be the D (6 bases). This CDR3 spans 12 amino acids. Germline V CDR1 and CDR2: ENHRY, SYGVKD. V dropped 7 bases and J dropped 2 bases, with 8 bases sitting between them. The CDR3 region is CAIITGNYGYTF. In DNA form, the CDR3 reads TGTGCCATCATCACAGGGAACTATGGCTACACCTTC.

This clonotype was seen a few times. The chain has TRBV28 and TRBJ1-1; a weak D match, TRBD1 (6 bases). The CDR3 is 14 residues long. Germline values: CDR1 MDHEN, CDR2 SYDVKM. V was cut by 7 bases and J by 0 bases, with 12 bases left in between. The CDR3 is CASNSGQMNTEAFF. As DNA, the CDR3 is TGTGCCAGCAACAGCGGACAGATGAACACTGAAGCTTTCTTT. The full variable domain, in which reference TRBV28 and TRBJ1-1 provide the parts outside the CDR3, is DVKVTQSSRYLVKRTGEKVFLECVQDMDHENMFWYRQDPGLGLRLIYFSYDVKMKEKGDIPEGYSVSREKKERFSLILESASTNQTSMYLCASNSGQMNTEAFFGQGTRLTVV.

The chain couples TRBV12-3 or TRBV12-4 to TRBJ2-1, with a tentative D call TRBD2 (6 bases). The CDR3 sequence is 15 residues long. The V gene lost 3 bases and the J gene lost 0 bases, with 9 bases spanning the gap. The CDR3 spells CASSFAGPSYNEQFF. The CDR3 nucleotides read TGTGCCAGCAGTTTCGCGGGGCCCTCCTACAATGAGCAGTTCTTC.

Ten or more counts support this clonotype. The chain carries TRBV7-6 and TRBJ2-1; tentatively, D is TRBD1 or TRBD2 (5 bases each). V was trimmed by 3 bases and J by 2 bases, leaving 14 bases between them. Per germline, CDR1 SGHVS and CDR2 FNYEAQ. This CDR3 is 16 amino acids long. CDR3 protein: CASSFGTRGAYNEQFF. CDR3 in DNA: TGTGCCAGCAGCTTTGGGACCCGGGGTGCCTACAATGAGCAGTTCTTC.

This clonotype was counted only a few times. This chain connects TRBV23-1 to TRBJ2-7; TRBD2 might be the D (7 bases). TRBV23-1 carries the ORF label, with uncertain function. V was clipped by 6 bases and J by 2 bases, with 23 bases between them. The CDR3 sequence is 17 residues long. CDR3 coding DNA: TGCGCCAGCAGGCTCAAAAGGGGGGGAGGAACGGCCTACGAGCAGTACGTC. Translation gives CASRLKRGGGTAYEQYV.

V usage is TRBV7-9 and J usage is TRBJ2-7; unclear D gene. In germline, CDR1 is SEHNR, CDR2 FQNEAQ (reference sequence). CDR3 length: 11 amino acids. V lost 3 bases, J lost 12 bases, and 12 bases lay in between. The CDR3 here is CASSFSGPPYV. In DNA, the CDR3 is TGTGCCAGCAGCTTTAGTGGCCCACCGTACGTC.

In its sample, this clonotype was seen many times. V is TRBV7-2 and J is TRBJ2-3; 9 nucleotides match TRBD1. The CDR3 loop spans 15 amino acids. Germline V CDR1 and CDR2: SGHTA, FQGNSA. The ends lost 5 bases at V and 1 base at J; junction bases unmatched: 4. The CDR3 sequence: CASSRDRVGTDTQYF. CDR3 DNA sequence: TGTGCCAGCAGCCGGGACAGGGTTGGCACAGATACGCAGTATTTT.

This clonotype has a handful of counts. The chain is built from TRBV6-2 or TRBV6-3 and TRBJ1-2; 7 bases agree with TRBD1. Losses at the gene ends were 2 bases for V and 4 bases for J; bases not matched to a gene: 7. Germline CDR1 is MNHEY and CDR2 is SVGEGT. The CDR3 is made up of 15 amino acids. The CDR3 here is CASSYGHGTVYGYTF. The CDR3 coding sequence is TGTGCCAGCAGTTACGGACACGGGACAGTCTATGGCTACACCTTC.

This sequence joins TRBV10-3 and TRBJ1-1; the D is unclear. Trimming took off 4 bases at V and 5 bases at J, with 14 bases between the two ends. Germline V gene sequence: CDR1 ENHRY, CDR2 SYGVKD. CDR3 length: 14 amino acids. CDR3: CAISGSNGETEAFF. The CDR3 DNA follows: TGTGCCATCAGTGGAAGTAACGGAGAAACTGAAGCTTTCTTT.

This CDR3 is CASSLESNNQPQHF. As DNA, the CDR3 is TGTGCCAGCAGCTTAGAGAGTAACAATCAGCCCCAGCATTTT. The chain has TRBV7-9 and TRBJ1-5; no definite D call. The ends were cut back, 1 base at V and 3 bases at J, with 7 bases in the middle. In germline, CDR1 is SEHNR, CDR2 FQNEAQ (reference sequence). CDR3 length: 14 amino acids.

Here the CDR3 reads CASSYPRGYYGYTF. CDR3 sequence (DNA): TGTGCCAGCAGCTACCCACGCGGATACTATGGCTACACCTTC. The chain couples TRBV7-6 to TRBJ1-2; D unclear. The germline gives CDR1 SGHVS, CDR2 FNYEAQ. The CDR3 extends over 14 amino acids. Trimming pared 4 bases from V and 3 bases from J, leaving 12 bases between.

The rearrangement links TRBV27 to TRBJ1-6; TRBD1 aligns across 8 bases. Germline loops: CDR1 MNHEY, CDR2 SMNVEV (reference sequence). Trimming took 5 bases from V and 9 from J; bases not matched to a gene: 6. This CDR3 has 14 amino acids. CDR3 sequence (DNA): TGTGCCAGCAGTCCGACAGGGGTGGGTTCACCCCTCCACTTT. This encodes CASSPTGVGSPLHF.

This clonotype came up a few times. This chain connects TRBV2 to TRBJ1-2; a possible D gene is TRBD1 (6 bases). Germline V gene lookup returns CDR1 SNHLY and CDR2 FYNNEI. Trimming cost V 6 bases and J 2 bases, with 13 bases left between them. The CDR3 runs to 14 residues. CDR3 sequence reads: CASRDSAENYGYTF. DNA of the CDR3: TGTGCCAGCAGGGACAGCGCCGAGAACTATGGCTACACCTTC.

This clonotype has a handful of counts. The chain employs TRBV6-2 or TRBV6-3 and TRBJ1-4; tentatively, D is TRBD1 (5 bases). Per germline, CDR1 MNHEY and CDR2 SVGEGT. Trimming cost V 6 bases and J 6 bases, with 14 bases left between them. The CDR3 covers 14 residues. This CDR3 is CASSSDSLDEKLFF. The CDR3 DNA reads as TGTGCCAGCAGCTCCGACAGCCTTGATGAAAAACTGTTTTTT.

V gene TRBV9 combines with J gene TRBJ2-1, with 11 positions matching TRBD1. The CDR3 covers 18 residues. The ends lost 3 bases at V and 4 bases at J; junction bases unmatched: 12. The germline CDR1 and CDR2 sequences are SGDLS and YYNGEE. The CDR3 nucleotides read TGTGCCAGCAGCGAGCCGGGACAGGGGGTGAGGGCATACAATGAGCAGTTCTTC. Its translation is CASSEPGQGVRAYNEQFF.